Following are 26 T cell receptor beta chains from one sample sequenced in a study of monozygotic twins with inflammatory bowel disease (dated by TCRdb to 2018 to 2020). Library preparation was by 5' RACE. Sequencing relied on an Illumina HiSeq 2500. TCRdb reprocessed the reads, and each CDR3 protein sequence is entered once, without DNA. The table for this sample shows over 200,000 distinct CDR3 sequences. The ten top clones hold approximately 1.5% of the sample. The sample consisted of blood. The source is a human donor with ulcerative colitis or Crohn's disease, or a healthy co-twin of an affected twin (not recorded which).

The chain is built from TRBV12-3 or TRBV12-4 and TRBJ1-1. The CDR3 is 14 amino acids. The CDR3 loop reads CASSLAVLNTEAFF.

The chain has TRBV2 and TRBJ2-2; TCRdb lists TRBD2, though no DNA is available to test this call. This CDR3 is 15 amino acids long. Per germline, CDR1 SNHLY and CDR2 FYNNEI. The CDR3: CASSPDPRTAGELFF.

The J gene is TRBJ1-1, the V gene TRBV20-1. Per the germline V gene, CDR1 is DFQATT and CDR2 is SNEGSKA (reference sequence). The length of the CDR3 is 16 residues. CDR3 sequence: CSASNQGRQAFTEAFF.

The chain employs TRBV5-6 and TRBJ2-3; there is no DNA to check the TCRdb D call of TRBD1. CDR3 length: 16 amino acids. Germline V gene sequence: CDR1 SGHDT, CDR2 YYEEEE. This CDR3 reads CASSLWGVKGTDTQYF.

The gene calls are TRBV5-6 and TRBJ1-1. The CDR3 contains 14 residues. Germline V gene data show CDR1 as SGHDT and CDR2 as YYEEEE. The CDR3 here is CASSLPTMNTEAFF.

The chain combines TRBV20-1 with TRBJ1-2; TCRdb reports TRBD1, a call that lacks DNA to check it against. This CDR3 comprises 15 residues. Germline values: CDR1 DFQATT, CDR2 SNEGSKA (reference sequence). The CDR3 protein is CSATGTGSINYGYTF.

The V gene is TRBV7-9, the J gene TRBJ2-6. Germline CDR1 SEHNR, CDR2 FQNEAQ (reference sequence). CDR3 length equals 15 residues. The CDR3 protein is CASSLQYSGANVLTF.

This chain connects TRBV7-2 to TRBJ2-2; TCRdb reports TRBD1, a call that lacks DNA to check it against. This CDR3 comprises 15 residues. In germline, CDR1 is SGHTA, CDR2 FQGNSA. This CDR3 is CASSRGTDNTGELFF.

CDR3 in amino acids: CASSEDEGSYNEQFF. The gene calls are TRBV6-1 and TRBJ2-1. The CDR3 totals 15 residues. The germline V gene encodes CDR1 MNHNS and CDR2 SASEGT.

V and J are TRBV7-8 and TRBJ1-5; as DNA is missing, the TRBD1 call by TCRdb cannot be tested. From germline, CDR1 is SGHVS and CDR2 FQNEAQ. This CDR3 is built from 14 residues. The CDR3 region is CASSKNYRDQPQHF.

The gene calls are TRBV6-6 and TRBJ1-4; TCRdb gives TRBD1 as the D gene, but with no DNA this cannot be confirmed. Germline loops: CDR1 MNHNY, CDR2 SVGAGI (reference sequence). This CDR3 spans 14 amino acids. This CDR3 is CASSYLGQGGKLFF.

The chain links TRBV5-4 to TRBJ2-7; TCRdb gives TRBD1 as the D gene, but with no DNA this cannot be confirmed. This CDR3 comprises 15 residues. Germline-derived CDR1 and CDR2 are SGHNT and YYREEE (reference sequence). The CDR3 reads CASSFSASGDYEQYF. Based on the CDR3 plus reference TRBV5-4 and TRBJ2-7, the full variable domain is ETGVTQSPTHLIKTRGQQVTLRCSSQSGHNTVSWYQQALGQGPQFIFQYYREEENGRGNFPPRFSGLQFPNYSSELNVNALELDDSALYLCASSFSASGDYEQYFGPGTRLTVT.

The chain carries TRBV4-1 and TRBJ2-7; TCRdb picks TRBD2, but there is no DNA to check that call. Germline V gene lookup returns CDR1 MGHRA and CDR2 YSYEKL. The CDR3 is made up of 17 amino acids. CDR3 loop: CASSSGLAGGRTYEQYF.

The rearrangement joins TRBV20-1 to TRBJ2-7; absent DNA, TCRdb's TRBD1 call cannot be checked. Germline V gene lookup returns CDR1 DFQATT and CDR2 SNEGSKA (reference sequence). The CDR3 consists of 15 residues. The CDR3 is CSANDRGRDSYEQYF.

The chain is built from TRBV15 and TRBJ1-1; TCRdb's D call, TRBD1, is unchecked because there is no DNA. This CDR3 has 12 amino acids. Germline assignment: CDR1 LNHNV and CDR2 YYDKDF (reference sequence). The chain's CDR3 is CATSRGAFEAFF.

The CDR3 loop reads CAISPHSGGPPSTDTQYF. The V gene is TRBV10-3, the J gene TRBJ2-3; TCRdb picks TRBD2, but there is no DNA to check that call. Germline V lookup: CDR1 ENHRY, CDR2 SYGVKD. The CDR3 has 18 residues.

The V gene is TRBV6-6, the J gene TRBJ1-5; lacking DNA, the TRBD1 call made by TCRdb goes unchecked. CDR3 length: 14 amino acids. Germline V CDR1 and CDR2: MNHNY, SVGAGI (reference sequence). CDR3 loop: CASSFAHSNQPQHF.

This sequence joins TRBV11-1 and TRBJ2-1; lacking DNA, the TRBD2 call made by TCRdb goes unchecked. CDR3 length equals 18 residues. Germline CDR1 and CDR2: SGHAT and FQDESV (reference sequence). Here the CDR3 reads CASSRGDYGTKHYNEQFF. The full variable domain, its missing parts supplied by reference TRBV11-1 and TRBJ2-1, is EAEVAQSPRYKITEKSQAVAFWCDPISGHATLYWYRQILGQGPELLVQFQDESVVDDSQLPKDRFSAERLKGVDSTLKIQPAELGDSAMYLCASSRGDYGTKHYNEQFFGPGTRLTVL.

The V gene is TRBV5-1, the J gene TRBJ2-1. CDR1 SGHRS and CDR2 YFSETQ come from the germline V gene. The CDR3 has 13 amino acids. The CDR3: CASSLGQKYEQFF.

The V call is TRBV20-1, the J call TRBJ2-7; without DNA, the TCRdb call of TRBD1 cannot be checked. The germline V gene has CDR1 DFQATT and CDR2 SNEGSKA (reference sequence). The CDR3 loop spans 14 amino acids. The CDR3 sequence is CSASAPAPSYEQYF.

The rearrangement joins TRBV11-1 to TRBJ2-1; TCRdb proposes TRBD2, but this gene call is untestable without DNA. CDR1 is SGHAT, CDR2 FQDESV, per germline (reference sequence). The CDR3 is made up of 18 amino acids. The CDR3 loop reads CASRSTPGLAGGNNEQFF.

The chain links TRBV29-1 to TRBJ2-7; with no DNA, the TCRdb D assignment of TRBD2 cannot be verified. CDR3 length equals 11 residues. Germline V gives CDR1 SQVTM, CDR2 ANQGSEA. CDR3 amino acids: CSSTRGGEQYF.

V and J are TRBV6-6 and TRBJ2-7; there is no DNA to check the TCRdb D call of TRBD2. Germline assignment: CDR1 MNHNY and CDR2 SVGAGI (reference sequence). The CDR3 contains 12 residues. CDR3 region: CARRLAFAEQYF.

The chain's CDR3 is CASSSYSSGKYEQYF. This rearrangement joins TRBV5-1 to TRBJ2-7; lacking DNA, the TRBD1 call made by TCRdb goes unchecked. Germline CDR1 is SGHRS and CDR2 is YFSETQ. This CDR3 spans 15 amino acids.

The V call is TRBV20-1, the J call TRBJ2-2; no DNA is available, so the TRBD1 call from TCRdb remains unchecked. Germline V gene sequence: CDR1 DFQATT, CDR2 SNEGSKA (reference sequence). This CDR3 contains 14 residues. This CDR3 is CSARDPSRASALFF.

The CDR3 sequence is CASSQTGGASSYNEQFF. The V gene is TRBV14, the J gene TRBJ2-1; the D call of TRBD1 rests on TCRdb alone, since no DNA is present to check it. The CDR3 is 17 residues long. Germline CDR1 and CDR2: SGHDN and FVKESK.